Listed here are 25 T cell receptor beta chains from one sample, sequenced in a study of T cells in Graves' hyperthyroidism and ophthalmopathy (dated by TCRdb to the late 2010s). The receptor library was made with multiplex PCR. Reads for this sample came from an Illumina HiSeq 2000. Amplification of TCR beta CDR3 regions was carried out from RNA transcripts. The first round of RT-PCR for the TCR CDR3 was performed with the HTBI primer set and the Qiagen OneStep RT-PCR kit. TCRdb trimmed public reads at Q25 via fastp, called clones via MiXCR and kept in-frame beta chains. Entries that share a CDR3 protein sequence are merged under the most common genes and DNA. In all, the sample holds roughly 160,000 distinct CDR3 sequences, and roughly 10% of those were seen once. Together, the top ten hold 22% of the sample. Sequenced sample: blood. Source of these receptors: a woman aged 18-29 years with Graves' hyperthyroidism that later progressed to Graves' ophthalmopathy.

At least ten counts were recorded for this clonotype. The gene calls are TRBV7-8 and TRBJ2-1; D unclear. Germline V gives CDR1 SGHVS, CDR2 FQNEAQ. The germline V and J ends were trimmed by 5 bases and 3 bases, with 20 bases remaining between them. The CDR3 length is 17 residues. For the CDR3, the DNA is TGTGCCAGCAGCGCGCATCCCGGCCGTAACCTCTACAATGAGCAGTTCTTC. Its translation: CASSAHPGRNLYNEQFF.

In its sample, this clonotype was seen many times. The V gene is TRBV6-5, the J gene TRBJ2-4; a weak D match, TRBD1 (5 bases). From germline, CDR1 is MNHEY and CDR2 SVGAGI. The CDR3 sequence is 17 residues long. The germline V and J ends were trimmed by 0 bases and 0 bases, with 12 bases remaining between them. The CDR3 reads CASSYSEQDLAKNIQYF. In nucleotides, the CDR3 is TGTGCCAGCAGTTACTCTGAACAGGATTTAGCCAAAAACATTCAGTACTTC.

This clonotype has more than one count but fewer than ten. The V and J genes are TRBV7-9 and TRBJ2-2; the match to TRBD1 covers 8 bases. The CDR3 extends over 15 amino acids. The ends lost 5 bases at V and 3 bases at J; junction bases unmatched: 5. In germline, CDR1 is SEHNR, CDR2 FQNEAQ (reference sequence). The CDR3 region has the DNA TGTGCCAGCAGCGCGTCAGGGGGCGACACCGGGGAGCTGTTTTTT. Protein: CASSASGGDTGELFF.

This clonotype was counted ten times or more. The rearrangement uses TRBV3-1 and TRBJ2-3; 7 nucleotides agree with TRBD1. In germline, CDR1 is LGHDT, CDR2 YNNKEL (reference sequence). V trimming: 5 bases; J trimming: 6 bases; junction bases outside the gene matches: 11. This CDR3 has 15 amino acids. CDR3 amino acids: CASSGLSGTDDTQYF. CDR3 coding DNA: TGTGCCAGCAGCGGTTTGTCCGGGACAGACGATACGCAGTATTTT.

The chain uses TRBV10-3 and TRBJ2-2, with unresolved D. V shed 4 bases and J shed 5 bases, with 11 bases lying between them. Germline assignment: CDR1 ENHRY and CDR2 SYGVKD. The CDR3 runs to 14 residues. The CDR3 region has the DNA TGTGCCATCAGTGGCCAGACGGGTACCGGGGAGCTGTTTTTT. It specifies CAISGQTGTGELFF.

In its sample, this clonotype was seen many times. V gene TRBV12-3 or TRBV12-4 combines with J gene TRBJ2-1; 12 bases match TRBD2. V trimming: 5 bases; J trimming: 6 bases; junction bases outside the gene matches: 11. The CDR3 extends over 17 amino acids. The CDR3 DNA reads TGTGCCAGCAGTCCAGATACATGGACTAGCGGGACCAATGAGCAGTTCTTC. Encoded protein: CASSPDTWTSGTNEQFF.

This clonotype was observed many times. CDR3 sequence (DNA): TGTGCCAGCAGCCAGACAGGGGGGAATTCACCCCTCCACTTT. Translating it yields CASSQTGGNSPLHF. This rearrangement joins TRBV7-9 to TRBJ1-6; 9 bases fit TRBD1. Unmatched junction bases numbered 3, after V lost 5 bases and J lost 7 bases. The germline CDR1 and CDR2 sequences are SEHNR and FQNEAQ (reference sequence). The CDR3 loop spans 14 amino acids.

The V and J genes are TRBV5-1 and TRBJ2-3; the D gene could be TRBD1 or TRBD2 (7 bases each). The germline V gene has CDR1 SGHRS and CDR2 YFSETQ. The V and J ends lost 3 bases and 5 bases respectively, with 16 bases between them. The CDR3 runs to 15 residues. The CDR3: CASSSWEGARDTQYF. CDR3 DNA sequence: TGCGCCAGCAGCTCCTGGGAGGGGGCCAGAGATACGCAGTATTTT.

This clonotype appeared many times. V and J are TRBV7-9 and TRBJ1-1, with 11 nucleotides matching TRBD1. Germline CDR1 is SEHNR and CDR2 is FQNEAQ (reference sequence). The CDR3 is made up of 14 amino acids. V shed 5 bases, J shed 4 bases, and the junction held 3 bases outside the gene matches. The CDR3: CASSLGQGATEAFF. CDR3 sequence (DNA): TGTGCCAGCAGCCTCGGACAGGGGGCCACTGAAGCTTTCTTT.

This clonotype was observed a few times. This chain's CDR3 is CASSGLTANYGYTF. Here the CDR3 DNA reads TGTGCCAGCAGTGGATTAACAGCTAACTATGGCTACACCTTC. The J gene is TRBJ1-2, the V gene TRBV25-1, with D hard to call. Per germline, CDR1 MGHDK and CDR2 SYGVNS. The CDR3 has 14 residues. V shed 4 bases and J shed 0 bases, with 9 bases lying between them.

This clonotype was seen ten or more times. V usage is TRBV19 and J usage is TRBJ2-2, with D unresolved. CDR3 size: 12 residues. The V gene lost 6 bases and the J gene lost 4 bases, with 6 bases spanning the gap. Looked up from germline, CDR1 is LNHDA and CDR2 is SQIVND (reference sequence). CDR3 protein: CASSRSTGELFF. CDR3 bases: TGTGCCAGTAGCAGGTCCACCGGGGAGCTGTTTTTT.

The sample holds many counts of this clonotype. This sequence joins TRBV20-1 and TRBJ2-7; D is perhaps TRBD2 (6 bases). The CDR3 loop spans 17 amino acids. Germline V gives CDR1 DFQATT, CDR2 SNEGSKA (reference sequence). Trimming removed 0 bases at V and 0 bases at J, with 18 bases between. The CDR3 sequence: CSARDLPRVGSSYEQYF. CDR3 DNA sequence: TGCAGTGCTAGAGATTTGCCCCGCGTCGGGAGCTCCTACGAGCAGTACTTC.

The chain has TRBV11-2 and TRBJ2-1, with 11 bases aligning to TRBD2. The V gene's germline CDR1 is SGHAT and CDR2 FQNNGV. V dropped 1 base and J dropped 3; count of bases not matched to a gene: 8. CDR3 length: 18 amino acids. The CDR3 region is CASSLVWSSGGYYNEQFF. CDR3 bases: TGTGCCAGCAGCTTAGTGTGGTCTAGCGGGGGGTACTACAATGAGCAGTTCTTC.

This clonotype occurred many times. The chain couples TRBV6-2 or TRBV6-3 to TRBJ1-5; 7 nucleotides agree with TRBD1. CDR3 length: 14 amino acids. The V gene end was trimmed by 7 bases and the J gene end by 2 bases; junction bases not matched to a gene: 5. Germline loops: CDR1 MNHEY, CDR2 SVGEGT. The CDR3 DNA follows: TGTGCCAGCACCCAGGGACAGCGCAATCAGCCCCAGCATTTT. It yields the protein CASTQGQRNQPQHF.

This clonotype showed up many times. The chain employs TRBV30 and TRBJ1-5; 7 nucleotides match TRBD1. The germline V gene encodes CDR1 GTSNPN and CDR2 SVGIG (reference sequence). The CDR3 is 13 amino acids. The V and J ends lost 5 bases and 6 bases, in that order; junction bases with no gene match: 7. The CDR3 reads CAWAGGGSQPQHF. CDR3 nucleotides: TGTGCCTGGGCAGGGGGTGGGAGTCAGCCCCAGCATTTT.

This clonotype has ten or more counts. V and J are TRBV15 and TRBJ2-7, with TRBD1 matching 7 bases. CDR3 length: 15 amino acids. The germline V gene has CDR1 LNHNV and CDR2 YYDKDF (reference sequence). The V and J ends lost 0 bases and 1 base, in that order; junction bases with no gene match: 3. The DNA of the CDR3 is TGTGCCACCAGCAGAGATTGGGACAGATCCTACGAGCAGTACTTC. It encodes CATSRDWDRSYEQYF.

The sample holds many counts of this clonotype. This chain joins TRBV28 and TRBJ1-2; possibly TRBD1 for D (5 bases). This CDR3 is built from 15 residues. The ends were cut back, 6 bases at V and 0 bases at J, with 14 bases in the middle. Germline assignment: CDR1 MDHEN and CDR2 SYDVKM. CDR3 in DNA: TGTGCCAGCAGGCCCACGGGACGCTCTAACTATGGCTACACCTTC. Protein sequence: CASRPTGRSNYGYTF.

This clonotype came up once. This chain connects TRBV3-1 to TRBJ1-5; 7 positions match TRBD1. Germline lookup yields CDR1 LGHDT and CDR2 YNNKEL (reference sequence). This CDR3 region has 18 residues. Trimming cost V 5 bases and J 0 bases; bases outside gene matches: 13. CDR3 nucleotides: TGTGCCAGCAGCACAACAGTGAGGGACAGATATAGCAATCAGCCCCAGCATTTT. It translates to CASSTTVRDRYSNQPQHF.

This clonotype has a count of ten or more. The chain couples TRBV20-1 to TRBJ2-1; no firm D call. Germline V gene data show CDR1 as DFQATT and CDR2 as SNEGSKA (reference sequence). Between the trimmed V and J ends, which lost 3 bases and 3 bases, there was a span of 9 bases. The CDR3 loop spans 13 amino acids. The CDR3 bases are TGCAGTGCTAGTCAAAACGACTACAATGAGCAGTTCTTC. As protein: CSASQNDYNEQFF.

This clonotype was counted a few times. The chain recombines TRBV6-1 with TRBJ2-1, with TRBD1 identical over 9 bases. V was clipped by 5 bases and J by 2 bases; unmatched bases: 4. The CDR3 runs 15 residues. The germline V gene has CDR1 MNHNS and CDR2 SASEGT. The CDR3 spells CASSTGQGPYNEQFF. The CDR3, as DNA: TGTGCCAGCAGTACAGGACAGGGGCCCTACAATGAGCAGTTCTTC.

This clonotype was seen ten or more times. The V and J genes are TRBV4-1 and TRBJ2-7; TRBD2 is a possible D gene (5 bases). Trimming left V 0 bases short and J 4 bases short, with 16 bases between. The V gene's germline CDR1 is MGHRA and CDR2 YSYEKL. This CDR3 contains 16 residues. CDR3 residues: CASSQEWKGAWYEQYF. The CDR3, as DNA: TGCGCCAGCAGCCAAGAGTGGAAGGGAGCGTGGTACGAGCAGTACTTC.

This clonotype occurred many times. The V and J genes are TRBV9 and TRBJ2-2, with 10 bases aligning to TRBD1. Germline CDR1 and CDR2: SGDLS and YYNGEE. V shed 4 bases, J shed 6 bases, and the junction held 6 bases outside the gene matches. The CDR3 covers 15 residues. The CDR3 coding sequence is TGTGCCAGCAGCCCACCCGGGACAGGGGCCGGGGAGCTGTTTTTT. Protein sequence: CASSPPGTGAGELFF.

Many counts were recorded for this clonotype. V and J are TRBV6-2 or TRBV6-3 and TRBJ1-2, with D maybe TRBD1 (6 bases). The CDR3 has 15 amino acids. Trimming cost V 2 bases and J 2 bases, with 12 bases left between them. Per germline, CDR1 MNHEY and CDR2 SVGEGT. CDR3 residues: CASSYPGHRNYGYTF. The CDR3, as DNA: TGTGCCAGCAGTTACCCGGGACACCGGAACTATGGCTACACCTTC.

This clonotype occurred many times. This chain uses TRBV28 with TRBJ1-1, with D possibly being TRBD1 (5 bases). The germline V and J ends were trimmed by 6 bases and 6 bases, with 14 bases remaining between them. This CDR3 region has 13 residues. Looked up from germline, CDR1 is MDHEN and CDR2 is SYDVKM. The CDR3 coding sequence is TGTGCCAGCAGCCCTGGGACCGTCGCTGAAGCTTTCTTT. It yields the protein CASSPGTVAEAFF.

The CDR3 DNA reads as TGTGCCCTCCTAGGGGATACGCAGTATTTT. Protein product: CALLGDTQYF. The rearrangement uses TRBV19 and TRBJ2-3; D call uncertain. V was cut by 11 bases and J by 6 bases, with 9 bases left in between. The CDR3 has 10 amino acids. Looked up from germline, CDR1 is LNHDA and CDR2 is SQIVND (reference sequence). Drawing the rest from reference TRBV19 and TRBJ2-3, the complete variable domain is DGGITQSPKYLFRKEGQNVTLSCEQNLNHDAMYWYRQDPGQGLRLIYYSQIVNDFQKGDIAEGYSVSREKKESFPLTVTSAQKNPTAFYLCALLGDTQYFGPGTRLTVL.